What follows is one TCR beta chain and its context. The target antigen is unknown. This sample is drawn from a study of shared clonotypes between healthy human individuals. Findings and caveats of the study: Few donors limited the genetic and exposure-history diversity represented.

Within Nashville, Tennessee resided all donors, each a Caucasian adult. The CDR3 covers 15 residues. V was clipped by 3 bases and J by 5 bases; unmatched bases: 9. Per germline, CDR1 KGHSH and CDR2 LQKENI. Clones were sequenced by immunoSEQ multiplex PCR, and TCRdb holds only the in-frame ones, with some missing. Of 2 million to 3 million clones detected, over 85% appear once; the ten largest clones hold 0.36%. Sequenced sample: naive CD4+ T cells from PBMCs. The subset was: CD45RA+ positively selected. The chain uses TRBV18 and TRBJ2-5; 7 bases line up with TRBD1. This TCR was sampled from a man aged 18 to 29 in good health. Some clones in this sample may be carry-over from other donors' samples. CDR3: CASSPLRQGWETQYF. The CDR3 DNA follows: TGTGCCAGCTCACCCCTCCGACAGGGCTGGGAGACCCAGTACTTC.